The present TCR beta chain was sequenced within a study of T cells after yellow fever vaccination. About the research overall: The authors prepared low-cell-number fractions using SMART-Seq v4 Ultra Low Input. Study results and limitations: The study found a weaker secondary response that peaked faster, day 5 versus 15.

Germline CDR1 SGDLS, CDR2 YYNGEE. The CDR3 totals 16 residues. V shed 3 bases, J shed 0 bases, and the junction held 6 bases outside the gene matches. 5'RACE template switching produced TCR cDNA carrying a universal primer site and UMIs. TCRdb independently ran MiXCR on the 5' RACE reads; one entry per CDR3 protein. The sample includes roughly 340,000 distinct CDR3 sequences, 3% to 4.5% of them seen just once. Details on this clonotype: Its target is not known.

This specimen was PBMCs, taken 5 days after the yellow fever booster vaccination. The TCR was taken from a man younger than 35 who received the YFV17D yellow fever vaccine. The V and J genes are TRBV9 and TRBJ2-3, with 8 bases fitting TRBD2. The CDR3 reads CASSAKLAASTDTQYF. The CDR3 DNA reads TGTGCCAGCAGCGCCAAACTAGCGGCTAGCACAGATACGCAGTATTTT.